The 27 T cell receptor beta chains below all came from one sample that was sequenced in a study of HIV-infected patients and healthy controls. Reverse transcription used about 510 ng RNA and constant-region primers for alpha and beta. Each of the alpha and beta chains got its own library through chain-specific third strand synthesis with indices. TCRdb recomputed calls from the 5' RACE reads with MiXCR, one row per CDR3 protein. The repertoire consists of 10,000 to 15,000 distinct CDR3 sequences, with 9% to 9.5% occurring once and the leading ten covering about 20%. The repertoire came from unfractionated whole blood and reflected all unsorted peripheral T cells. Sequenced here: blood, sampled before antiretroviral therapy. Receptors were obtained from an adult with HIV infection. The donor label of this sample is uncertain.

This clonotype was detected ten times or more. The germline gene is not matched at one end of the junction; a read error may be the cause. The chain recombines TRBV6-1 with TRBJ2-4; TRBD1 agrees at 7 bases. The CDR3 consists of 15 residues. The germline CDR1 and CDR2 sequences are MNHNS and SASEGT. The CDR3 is CASTETQGPNNIQYF. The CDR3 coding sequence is TGTGCCAGCACCGAGACACAGGGGCCCAACAACATTCAGTACTTC.

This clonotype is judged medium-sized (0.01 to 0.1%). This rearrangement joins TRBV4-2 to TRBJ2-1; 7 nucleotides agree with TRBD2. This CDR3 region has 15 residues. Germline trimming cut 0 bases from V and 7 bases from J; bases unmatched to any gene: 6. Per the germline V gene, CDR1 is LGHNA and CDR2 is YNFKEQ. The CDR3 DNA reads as TGTGCCAGCAGCCAAGATCGGGACTATGAGAATGAGCAGTTCTTC. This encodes CASSQDRDYENEQFF.

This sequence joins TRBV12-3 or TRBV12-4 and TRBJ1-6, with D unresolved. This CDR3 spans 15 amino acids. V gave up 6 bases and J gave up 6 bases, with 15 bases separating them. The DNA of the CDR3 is TGTGCCAGCAGCCCACTCTCGGACGGTAATTCACCCCTCCACTTT. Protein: CASSPLSDGNSPLHF.

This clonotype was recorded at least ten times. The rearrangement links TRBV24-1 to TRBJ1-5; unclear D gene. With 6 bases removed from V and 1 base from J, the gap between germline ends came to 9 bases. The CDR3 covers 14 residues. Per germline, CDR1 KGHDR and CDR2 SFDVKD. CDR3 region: CATSLAVSNQPQHF. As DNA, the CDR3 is TGTGCCACCAGTTTGGCGGTAAGCAATCAGCCCCAGCATTTT.

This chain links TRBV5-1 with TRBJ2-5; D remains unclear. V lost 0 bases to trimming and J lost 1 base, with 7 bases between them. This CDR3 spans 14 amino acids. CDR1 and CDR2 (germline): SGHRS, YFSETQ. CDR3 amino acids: CASSLAATQETQYF. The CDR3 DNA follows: TGCGCCAGCAGCTTGGCAGCCACCCAAGAGACCCAGTACTTC.

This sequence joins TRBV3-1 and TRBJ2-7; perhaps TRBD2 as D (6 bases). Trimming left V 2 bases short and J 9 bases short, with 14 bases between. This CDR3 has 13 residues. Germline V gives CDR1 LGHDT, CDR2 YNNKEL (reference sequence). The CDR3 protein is CASSQTSTSRQYF. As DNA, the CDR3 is TGTGCCAGCAGCCAAACCTCGACTAGTCGGCAGTACTTC.

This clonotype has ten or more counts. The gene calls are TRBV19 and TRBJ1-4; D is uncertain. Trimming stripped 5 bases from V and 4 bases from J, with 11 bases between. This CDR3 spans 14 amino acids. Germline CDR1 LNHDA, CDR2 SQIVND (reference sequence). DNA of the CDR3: TGTGCCAGTAGTGTCGGTGGTATTAATGAAAAACTGTTTTTT. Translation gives CASSVGGINEKLFF.

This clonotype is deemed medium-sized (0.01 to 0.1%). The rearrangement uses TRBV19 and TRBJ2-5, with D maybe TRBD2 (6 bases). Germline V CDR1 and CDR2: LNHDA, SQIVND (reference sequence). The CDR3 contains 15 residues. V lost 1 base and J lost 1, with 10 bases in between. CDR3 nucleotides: TGTGCCAGTAGTATAGGGTGGAGGGGCCAAGAGACCCAGTACTTC. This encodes CASSIGWRGQETQYF.

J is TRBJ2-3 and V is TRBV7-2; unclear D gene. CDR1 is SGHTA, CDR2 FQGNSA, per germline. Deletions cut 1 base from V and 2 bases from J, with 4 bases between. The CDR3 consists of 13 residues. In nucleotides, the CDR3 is TGTGCCAGCAGCTTAGGTCCCACAGATACGCAGTATTTT. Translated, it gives CASSLGPTDTQYF.

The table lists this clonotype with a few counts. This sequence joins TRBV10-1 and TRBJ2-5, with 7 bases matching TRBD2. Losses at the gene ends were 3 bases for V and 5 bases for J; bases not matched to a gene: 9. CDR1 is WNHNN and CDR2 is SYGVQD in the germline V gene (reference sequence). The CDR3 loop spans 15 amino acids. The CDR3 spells CASSDEFGREETQYF. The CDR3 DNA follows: TGCGCCAGCAGTGATGAGTTCGGGCGGGAGGAGACCCAGTACTTC.

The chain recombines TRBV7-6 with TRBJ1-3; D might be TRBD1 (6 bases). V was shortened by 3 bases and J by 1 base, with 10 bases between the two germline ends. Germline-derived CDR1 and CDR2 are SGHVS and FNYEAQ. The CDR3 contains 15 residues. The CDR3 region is CASSFRGGSGNTIYF. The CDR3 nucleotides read TGTGCCAGCAGCTTCAGGGGAGGTTCTGGAAACACCATATATTTT.

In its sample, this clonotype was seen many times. CDR3 DNA: TGTGCCAGTAGTTTATCACCCCAGGGGGCGGATACGCAGTATTTT. It translates to CASSLSPQGADTQYF. V usage is TRBV19 and J usage is TRBJ2-3, with 8 bases lining up with TRBD1. Germline V gene lookup returns CDR1 LNHDA and CDR2 SQIVND (reference sequence). The V and J ends lost 5 bases and 6 bases, in that order; junction bases with no gene match: 10. CDR3 length equals 15 residues. Filled out from reference TRBV19 and TRBJ2-3, the complete variable domain reads DGGITQSPKYLFRKEGQNVTLSCEQNLNHDAMYWYRQDPGQGLRLIYYSQIVNDFQKGDIAEGYSVSREKKESFPLTVTSAQKNPTAFYLCASSLSPQGADTQYFGPGTRLTVL.

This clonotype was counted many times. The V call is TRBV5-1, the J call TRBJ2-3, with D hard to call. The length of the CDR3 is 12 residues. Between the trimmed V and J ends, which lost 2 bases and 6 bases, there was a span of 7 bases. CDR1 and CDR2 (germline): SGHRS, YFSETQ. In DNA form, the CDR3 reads TGCGCCAGCAGCTTTGACAAGGATACGCAGTATTTT. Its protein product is CASSFDKDTQYF.

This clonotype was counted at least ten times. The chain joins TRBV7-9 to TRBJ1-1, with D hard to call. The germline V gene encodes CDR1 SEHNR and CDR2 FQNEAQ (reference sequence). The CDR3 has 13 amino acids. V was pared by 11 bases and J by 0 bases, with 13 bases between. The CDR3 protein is CAFDSGLNTEAFF. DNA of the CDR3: TGTGCCTTCGATTCGGGGTTGAACACTGAAGCTTTCTTT.

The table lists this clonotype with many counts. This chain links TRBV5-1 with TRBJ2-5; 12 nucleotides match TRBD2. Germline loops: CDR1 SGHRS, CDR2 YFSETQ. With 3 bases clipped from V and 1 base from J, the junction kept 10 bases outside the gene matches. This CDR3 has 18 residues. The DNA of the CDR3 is TGCGCCAGCAGCTCACCGGGACTAGCGGGCACCCTCCAAGAGACCCAGTACTTC. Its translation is CASSSPGLAGTLQETQYF.

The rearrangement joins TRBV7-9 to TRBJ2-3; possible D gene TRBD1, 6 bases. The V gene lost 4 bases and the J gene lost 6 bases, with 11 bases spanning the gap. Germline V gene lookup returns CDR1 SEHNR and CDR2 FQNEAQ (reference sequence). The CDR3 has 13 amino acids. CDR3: CASSSYREDTQYF. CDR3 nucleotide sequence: TGTGCCAGCAGCTCATACAGGGAGGATACGCAGTATTTT.

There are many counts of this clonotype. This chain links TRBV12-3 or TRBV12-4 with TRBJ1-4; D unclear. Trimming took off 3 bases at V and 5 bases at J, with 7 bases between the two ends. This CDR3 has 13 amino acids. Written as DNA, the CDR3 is TGTGCCAGCAGTTTGTACAAGAATGAAAAACTGTTTTTT. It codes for CASSLYKNEKLFF.

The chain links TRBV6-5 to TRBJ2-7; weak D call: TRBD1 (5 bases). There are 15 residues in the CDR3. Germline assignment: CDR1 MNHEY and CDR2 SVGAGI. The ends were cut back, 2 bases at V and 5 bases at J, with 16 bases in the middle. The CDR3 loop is CASSYGQGYFDEQYF. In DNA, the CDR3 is TGTGCCAGCAGTTACGGGCAGGGCTACTTCGACGAGCAGTACTTC.

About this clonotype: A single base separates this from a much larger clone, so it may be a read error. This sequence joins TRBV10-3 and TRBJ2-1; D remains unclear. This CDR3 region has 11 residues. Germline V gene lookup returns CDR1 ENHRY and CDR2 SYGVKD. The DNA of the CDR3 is TGTGCCATCGACCCGTACAATGAGCATTTCTTC. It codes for CAIDPYNEHFF.

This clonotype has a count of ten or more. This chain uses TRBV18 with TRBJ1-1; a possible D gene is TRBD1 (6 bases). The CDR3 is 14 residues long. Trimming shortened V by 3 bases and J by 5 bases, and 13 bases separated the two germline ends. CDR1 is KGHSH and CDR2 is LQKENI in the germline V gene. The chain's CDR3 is CASSPREGETEAFF. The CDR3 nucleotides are TGTGCCAGCTCACCTCGTGAGGGGGAAACTGAAGCTTTCTTT.

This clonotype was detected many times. The CDR3 here is CASSPATSDVYEQYF. The CDR3 coding sequence is TGCGCCAGCAGCCCTGCGACTAGCGATGTTTACGAGCAGTACTTC. The gene calls are TRBV5-1 and TRBJ2-7, with 8 bases identical to TRBD2. With V trimmed by 4 bases and J by 4 bases, 10 bases remained unmatched. This CDR3 is built from 15 residues. Germline V gene sequence: CDR1 SGHRS, CDR2 YFSETQ.

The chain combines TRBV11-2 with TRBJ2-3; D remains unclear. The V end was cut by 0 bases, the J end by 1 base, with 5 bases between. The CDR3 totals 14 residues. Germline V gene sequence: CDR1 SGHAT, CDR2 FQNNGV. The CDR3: CASSLDKGTDTQYF. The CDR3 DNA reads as TGTGCCAGCAGCTTAGACAAAGGCACAGATACGCAGTATTTT. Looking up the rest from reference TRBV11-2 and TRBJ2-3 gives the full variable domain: EAGVAQSPRYKIIEKRQSVAFWCNPISGHATLYWYQQILGQGPKLLIQFQNNGVVDDSQLPKDRFSAERLKGVDSTLKIQPAKLEDSAVYLCASSLDKGTDTQYFGPGTRLTVL.

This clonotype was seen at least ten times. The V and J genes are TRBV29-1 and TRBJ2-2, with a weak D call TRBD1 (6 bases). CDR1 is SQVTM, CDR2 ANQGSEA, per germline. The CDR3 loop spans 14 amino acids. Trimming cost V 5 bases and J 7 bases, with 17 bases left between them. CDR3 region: CSVRTDRLVGELFF. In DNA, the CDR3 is TGCAGCGTTCGGACAGATAGGTTGGTCGGGGAGCTGTTTTTT.

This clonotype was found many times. CDR3: CASSLGGAGLLYEQYF. The CDR3 DNA is TGTGCCAGCAGCTTAGGAGGGGCCGGGTTATTATACGAGCAGTACTTC. This chain joins TRBV7-8 and TRBJ2-7; D possibly matches TRBD1 or TRBD2 (5 bases each). CDR3 length: 16 amino acids. V was shortened by 1 base and J by 4 bases, with 17 bases between the two germline ends. Germline CDR1 reads SGHVS; CDR2 reads FQNEAQ. The entire variable domain, with the rest obtained from reference TRBV7-8 and TRBJ2-7, is as follows: GAGVSQSPRYKVAKRGQDVALRCDPISGHVSLFWYQQALGQGPEFLTYFQNEAQLDKSGLPSDRFFAERPEGSVSTLKIQRTQQEDSAVYLCASSLGGAGLLYEQYFGPGTRLTVT.

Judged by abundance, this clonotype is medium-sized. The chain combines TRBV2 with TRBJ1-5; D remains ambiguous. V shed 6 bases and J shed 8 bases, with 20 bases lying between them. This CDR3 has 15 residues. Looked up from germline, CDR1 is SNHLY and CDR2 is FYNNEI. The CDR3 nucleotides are TGTGCCAGCAGCGAGACGACCGGAATAAGGAAGCCCCAGCATTTT. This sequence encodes CASSETTGIRKPQHF.

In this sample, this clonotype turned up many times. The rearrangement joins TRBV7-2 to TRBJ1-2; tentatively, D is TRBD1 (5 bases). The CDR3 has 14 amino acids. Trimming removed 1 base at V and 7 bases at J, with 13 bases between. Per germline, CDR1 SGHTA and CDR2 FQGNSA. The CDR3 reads CASSLGEQGRGYTF. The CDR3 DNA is TGTGCCAGCAGCTTAGGCGAGCAGGGTCGTGGCTACACCTTC. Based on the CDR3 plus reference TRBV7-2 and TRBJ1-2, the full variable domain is GAGVSQSPSNKVTEKGKDVELRCDPISGHTALYWYRQSLGQGLEFLIYFQGNSAPDKSGLPSDRFSAERTGGSVSTLTIQRTQQEDSAVYLCASSLGEQGRGYTFGSGTRLTVV.

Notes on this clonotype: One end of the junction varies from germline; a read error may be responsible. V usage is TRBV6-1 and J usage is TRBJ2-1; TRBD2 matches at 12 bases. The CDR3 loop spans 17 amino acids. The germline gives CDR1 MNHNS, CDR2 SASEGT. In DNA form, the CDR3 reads TGTGCCAGCAGCCCCCAACCGGGACTAGCGGGCCGCAATGAGCATTTCTTC. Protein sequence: CASSPQPGLAGRNEHFF.